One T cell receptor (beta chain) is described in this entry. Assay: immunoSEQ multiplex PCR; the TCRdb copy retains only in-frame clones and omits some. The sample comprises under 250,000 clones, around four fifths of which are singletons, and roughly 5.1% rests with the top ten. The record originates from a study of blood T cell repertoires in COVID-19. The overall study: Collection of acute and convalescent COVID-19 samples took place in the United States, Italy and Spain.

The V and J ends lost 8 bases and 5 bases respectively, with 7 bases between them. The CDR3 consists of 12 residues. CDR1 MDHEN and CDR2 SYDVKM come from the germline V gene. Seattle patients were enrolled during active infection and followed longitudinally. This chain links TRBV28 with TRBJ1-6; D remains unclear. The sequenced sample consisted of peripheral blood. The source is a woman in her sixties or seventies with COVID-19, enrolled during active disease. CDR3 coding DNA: TGTGCCAGCCTAAAAAATAATTCACCCCTCCACTTT. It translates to CASLKNNSPLHF.